This T cell receptor (beta chain) was observed in a study of T cell repertoires in cytomegalovirus infection. The overall study: A matching HLA type, together with CMV infection, was signaled by public TCR beta signatures.

TCRdb reprocessed the reads with MiXCR, giving one entry per CDR3 protein. The sample holds 450,000 to 600,000 distinct CDR3 sequences, around 11% seen once. Trimming stripped 4 bases from V and 6 bases from J, with 13 bases between. Germline V gene data show CDR1 as SQVTM and CDR2 as ANQGSEA. The CDR3 runs 13 residues. Study-level results: Clonotype analysis showed dominance of the ex vivo response by HLA-C-restricted CMV-specific TCR beta clonotypes. Accumulated public TCR beta family frequency recognized individuals carrying CMV together with the relevant HLA.

This clonotype was detected many times. No antigen is known for it. Specimen: PBMCs. The chain combines TRBV29-1 with TRBJ1-5, with D tentatively TRBD1 (6 bases). The clonotype was recovered from a human donor in good health (CMV status not recorded). Some clones in this sample may be carry-over from other donors' samples. CDR3 sequence: CSVGGGGLQPQHF. CDR3 sequence (DNA): TGCAGCGTTGGTGGAGGGGGTCTTCAGCCCCAGCATTTT.